This T cell receptor beta chain emerged from a study of blood T cell repertoires in COVID-19. Study at large: Some COVID-19 samples were acute and others convalescent; all came from the United States, Italy and Spain. Sources were T cells, B-cell-depleted T cells, or PBMCs; the material itself was cDNA or gDNA.

The length of the CDR3 is 13 residues. The V gene end was trimmed by 0 bases and the J gene end by 6 bases; junction bases not matched to a gene: 1. The repertoire was sequenced with immunoSEQ multiplex PCR; TCRdb's copy has only in-frame clones and lacks some. Counted here are 200,000 to 300,000 clones, 70% to 90% occurring once; the ten biggest clones make up about 7.6%. Sequences were obtained from peripheral blood. This sequence joins TRBV12-3 or TRBV12-4 and TRBJ1-2; the match to TRBD1 covers 7 bases. This clonotype was sampled from a woman aged 70-85 years with active or convalescent COVID-19. Written as DNA, the CDR3 is TGTGCCAGCAGTTTAGCGACAGGGAATGGCTACACCTTC. Protein: CASSLATGNGYTF.